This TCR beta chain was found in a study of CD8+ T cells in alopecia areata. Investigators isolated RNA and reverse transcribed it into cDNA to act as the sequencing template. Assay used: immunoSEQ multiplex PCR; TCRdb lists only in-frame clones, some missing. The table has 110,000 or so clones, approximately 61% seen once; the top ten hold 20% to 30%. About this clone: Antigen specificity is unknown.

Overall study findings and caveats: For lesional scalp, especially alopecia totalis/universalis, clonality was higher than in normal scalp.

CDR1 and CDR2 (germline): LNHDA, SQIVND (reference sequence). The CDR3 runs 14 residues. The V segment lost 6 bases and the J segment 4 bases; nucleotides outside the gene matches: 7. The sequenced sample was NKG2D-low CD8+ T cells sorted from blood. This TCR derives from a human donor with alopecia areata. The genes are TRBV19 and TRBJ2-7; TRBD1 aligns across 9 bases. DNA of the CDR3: TGTGCCAGTAGCCCCACCGGGACAGGGTACGAGCAGTACTTC. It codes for CASSPTGTGYEQYF.